The rows below give T cell receptor beta chains drawn from one sample of a study of blood T cell repertoires in COVID-19. Data came from immunoSEQ multiplex PCR; TCRdb stores just in-frame clones and leaves some out. The sample holds over 45,000 clones, over 90% seen once. Sequenced: peripheral blood. All receptors derive from a man in his fifties or sixties with acute or convalescent COVID-19. Each CDR3 is given with its conserved first and last residue. Fields, in order: J gene, D gene, V gene, CDR3 length, CDR3 protein. D genes are given only for firm matches.

TRBJ1-3,TRBD1,TRBV23-1,15,CASSLRPGTGDTIYF
TRBJ2-7,TRBD2,TRBV18,12,CAGGLAGNEQYF
TRBJ2-5,NA,TRBV5-1,16,CASSLGGRGIGETQYF
TRBJ2-1,TRBD2,TRBV4-1,16,CASSRTSGPPYNEQFF
TRBJ1-1,TRBD1,TRBV4-1,19,CASSQALRGQGALGTEAFF
TRBJ2-3,NA,TRBV6-5,15,CASGLGLSRTDTQYF
TRBJ2-5,NA,TRBV6-5,16,CASSFGGRGGEETQYF
TRBJ1-6,TRBD1,TRBV7-2,15,CASSLAQGANSPLHF
TRBJ1-4,NA,TRBV5-1,16,CASSAGQITTNEKLFF
TRBJ1-2,TRBD1,TRBV4-3,16,CASSQESAGGNYGYTF
TRBJ2-7,NA,TRBV6-1,13,CASTGGSSYEQYF
TRBJ2-4,NA,TRBV6-5,12,CASGSRGNIQYF
TRBJ1-1,NA,TRBV3-1/TRBV3-2,13,CASSTIQGSGAFF
TRBJ2-3,TRBD2,TRBV19,16,CASSIISGGPTDTQYF
TRBJ2-7,NA,TRBV18,17,CASSSTAYLGFSYEQYF
TRBJ1-2,TRBD1,TRBV9,13,CASSVGQGLGYTF
TRBJ2-7,NA,TRBV4-2,14,CASSPTQPPYEQYF
TRBJ2-3,NA,TRBV27,14,CASRGSGSTDTQYF
TRBJ2-1,NA,TRBV25-1,15,CASSEAPSSYNEQFF
TRBJ1-5,NA,TRBV12-5,14,CASAQSGGGQPQHF
TRBJ2-7,NA,TRBV28,12,CASTPGLYEQYF
TRBJ1-2,NA,TRBV6-5,13,CASERGVSDGYTF
TRBJ1-2,NA,TRBV5-4,14,CASSPLDRGSGYTF
TRBJ1-1,TRBD1,TRBV2,14,CASTGQGRNTEAFF
TRBJ2-1,TRBD2,TRBV11-3,17,CASSYLLAGGRGNEQFF
TRBJ2-7,NA,TRBV5-4,15,CASSLLGGLGNEQYF
TRBJ1-1,TRBD1,TRBV7-2,17,CASSLESSGQVNTEAFF
TRBJ1-2,NA,TRBV11-2,15,CASSLDHGGTYGYTF
TRBJ1-5,NA,TRBV5-4,12,CASSLVGGRQHF
TRBJ1-1,NA,TRBV5-1,14,CASSLLTPNTEAFF
TRBJ2-1,TRBD1,TRBV3-1/TRBV3-2,15,CASSQGQGGIGEQFF
TRBJ2-5,TRBD2,TRBV5-4,19,CASSLGTSLNTKRLETQYF
TRBJ1-1,NA,TRBV5-1,13,CASSFLVGTEAFF
TRBJ1-2,NA,TRBV7-9,17,CASSFGGAGPRGYGYTF
TRBJ1-6,NA,TRBV19,17,CASSTGISYSYNSPLHF
TRBJ1-2,NA,TRBV7-2,13,CASSSGANYGYTF
TRBJ2-7,TRBD2,TRBV3-1/TRBV3-2,15,CASSLRTSGAYEQYF
TRBJ2-5,NA,TRBV27,14,CASREQGVWETQYF
TRBJ1-6,TRBD1,TRBV30,14,CAWATGKDNSPLHF
TRBJ1-3,TRBD1,TRBV5-6,15,CASSLGQGRGNTIYF
TRBJ1-2,NA,TRBV27,16,CASRAGGKGEGYGYTF
TRBJ1-1,NA,TRBV10-3,15,CAIRGLDNKNTEAFF
TRBJ2-7,TRBD2,TRBV5-1,17,CASSPFQAGVSSYEQYF
TRBJ1-2,NA,TRBV27,14,CASRYGGRNYGYTF
TRBJ2-1,NA,TRBV19,16,CASSIVGGASYNEQFF
TRBJ2-7,NA,TRBV6-2/TRBV6-3,14,CASSYPTTLGEQYF
TRBJ2-7,NA,TRBV5-5,17,CASSLVRQGPFSYEQYF
TRBJ2-3,NA,TRBV10-3,12,CAISNRADTQYF
TRBJ2-2,TRBD2,TRBV19,15,CASRLLAGETGELFF
TRBJ1-6,NA,TRBV6-6,16,CASSYDSGGLGSPLHF